These T cell receptor beta chains were read from a single sample in a study of T cell responses to AZD1222 COVID-19 vaccine. The data were produced by immunoSEQ multiplex PCR, yet TCRdb's version contains in-frame clones alone and is incomplete. The sample includes 140,000 to 150,000 clones, 91% of them seen just once. The starting material was peripheral blood, obtained 28 days after the second AZD1222 dose. The receptors originated from an adult who received the AZD1222 COVID-19 vaccine. Each CDR3 is given with its conserved first and last residue. The order of the fields is J gene, V gene, CDR3 protein.

J: TRBJ1-2; V: TRBV7-8; CDR3: CASSLSSGLYGYTF
J: TRBJ2-2; V: TRBV6-5; CDR3: CATKRGTGELFF
J: TRBJ2-1; V: TRBV20-1; CDR3: CKRLAGPEQFF
J: TRBJ2-7; V: TRBV6-1; CDR3: CASSELRGAGEQYF
J: TRBJ2-7; V: TRBV2; CDR3: CASRTTSFVYEQYF
J: TRBJ1-6; V: TRBV19; CDR3: CASSIDLDAGWYNSPLHF
J: TRBJ2-3; V: TRBV11-3; CDR3: CASSLGGGTDTQYF
J: TRBJ1-3; V: TRBV5-4; CDR3: CASSLAVGPGNTIYF
J: TRBJ1-1; V: TRBV4-1; CDR3: CASSQGGSSYTEAFF
J: TRBJ2-7; V: TRBV7-2; CDR3: CASSLGFVGGAAYEQYF
J: TRBJ2-7; V: TRBV5-5; CDR3: CASSLGYGPFYEQYF
J: TRBJ2-3; V: TRBV4-3; CDR3: CASSQGAGGHTQYF
J: TRBJ1-2; V: TRBV18; CDR3: CASSPPLPNYGYTF
J: TRBJ1-1; V: TRBV19; CDR3: CASSINIGRMDTEAFF
J: TRBJ1-2; V: TRBV6-5; CDR3: CASSRTGGFDYGYTF
J: TRBJ1-1; V: TRBV30; CDR3: CAWRADRVAEAFF
J: TRBJ2-1; V: TRBV18; CDR3: CASSPPVGVEQFF
J: TRBJ1-1; V: TRBV12-3/TRBV12-4; CDR3: CASSLNRPTEAFF
J: TRBJ1-1; V: TRBV5-1; CDR3: CASSPGPNTEAFF
J: TRBJ2-3; V: TRBV2; CDR3: CASRDLAETSTDTQYF
J: TRBJ2-1; V: TRBV7-8; CDR3: CASSRQRGDEQFF
J: TRBJ2-2; V: TRBV7-8; CDR3: CASSQYIIAGPNTGELFF
J: TRBJ1-4; V: TRBV2; CDR3: CASSLIRDRSATNEKLFF
J: TRBJ2-7; V: TRBV7-6; CDR3: CASSLAPLAGSEQYF
J: TRBJ1-4; V: TRBV5-1; CDR3: CASSFNNEKLFF
J: TRBJ2-3; V: TRBV9; CDR3: CASSDTGFGTDTQYF
J: TRBJ2-3; V: TRBV6-2/TRBV6-3; CDR3: CASSYSWNTQYF
J: TRBJ2-2; V: TRBV30; CDR3: CAWRARRRNTGELFF
J: TRBJ2-1; V: TRBV7-9; CDR3: CASWGTGYNEQFF
J: TRBJ1-3; V: TRBV7-2; CDR3: CASRLTGAGNTIYF
J: TRBJ2-7; V: TRBV7-9; CDR3: CASSLGAQGGYEQYF
J: TRBJ1-4; V: TRBV5-1; CDR3: CASSLEGGLNEKLFF
J: TRBJ2-7; V: TRBV5-3; CDR3: CARSSYRVLSSYEQYF
J: TRBJ1-1; V: TRBV10-2; CDR3: CATRWGGAGAGNTEAFF
J: TRBJ1-3; V: TRBV30; CDR3: CAWSHGGGGNTIYF
J: TRBJ1-2; V: TRBV19; CDR3: CASSPSGGSFYGYTF
J: TRBJ2-4; V: TRBV4-2; CDR3: CASSQDSYGGAGINIQYF
J: TRBJ1-1; V: TRBV18; CDR3: CASSPPFTPMTDTEAFF
J: TRBJ1-5; V: TRBV5-1; CDR3: CASSLGGQGRNQPQHF
J: TRBJ2-7; V: TRBV11-2; CDR3: CASSFTTEGREQYF
J: TRBJ1-2; V: TRBV7-2; CDR3: CASSGRGQGALGYTF
J: TRBJ1-2; V: TRBV2; CDR3: CASSAGPTNYGYTF
J: TRBJ1-1; V: TRBV20-1; CDR3: CSASMRVGNTEAFF
J: TRBJ1-2; V: TRBV19; CDR3: CASSPMDSKDYGYTF
J: TRBJ2-1; V: TRBV14; CDR3: CASSLAGGDNEQFF
J: TRBJ1-1; V: TRBV7-2; CDR3: CASREVPVTNTEAFF
J: TRBJ2-7; V: TRBV5-5; CDR3: CASSLGRGDYYEQYF
J: TRBJ2-1; V: TRBV9; CDR3: CASSPSSGSYNEQFF
J: TRBJ2-1; V: TRBV6-5; CDR3: CASSYSRDRGGNEQFF
J: TRBJ2-1; V: TRBV10-1; CDR3: CASSPGLAGGNEQFF